The entry that follows covers one TCR beta chain sequence. Antigen: not known. The data were produced by immunoSEQ multiplex PCR, yet TCRdb's version contains in-frame clones alone and is incomplete. Among a few million clones listed, approximately 96% were seen once. The split of CD4+ cells yielded CD45RA+ naive and CD45RA-negative memory subsets. This record belongs to a study of shared clonotypes between healthy human individuals. Study background: CD8 memory received one plate per donor, CD8 naive two, CD4 memory three and CD4 naive three. Regarding the study as a whole: Shared clonotypes across all four donors exceeded non-shared ones in generation probability. The naive CD4 repertoires of several donors were compared, and around 5% of clonotypes were shared.

The sequence came from a man aged 18-30 years in good health. Sequenced input: naive CD4+ T cells sorted from blood. Subset indicated: CD45RA+ positively selected.

The CDR3 reads CASKTGGVNSPLHF. As DNA, the CDR3 is TGTGCCAGCAAAACAGGGGGAGTTAATTCACCCCTCCACTTT. The chain carries TRBV28 and TRBJ1-6; TRBD1 matches 8 bases. Losses at the gene ends were 7 bases for V and 6 bases for J; bases not matched to a gene: 5. Germline CDR1 is MDHEN and CDR2 is SYDVKM. The CDR3 runs to 14 residues. Variable domain in full (rest from reference TRBV28 and TRBJ1-6): DVKVTQSSRYLVKRTGEKVFLECVQDMDHENMFWYRQDPGLGLRLIYFSYDVKMKEKGDIPEGYSVSREKKERFSLILESASTNQTSMYLCASKTGGVNSPLHFGNGTRLTVT.